This T cell receptor beta chain came from a study of T cells in Graves' hyperthyroidism and ophthalmopathy. Study findings and constraints: The model forecast ophthalmopathy, anticipating it by a median approximately 6.1 months before onset.

Many counts were recorded for this clonotype. The antigen remains undetermined. Germline assignment: CDR1 MDHEN and CDR2 SYDVKM. The V gene lost 4 bases and the J gene lost 1 base, with 16 bases spanning the gap. The CDR3 covers 16 residues. The investigators amplified TCR beta CDR3 regions from RNA transcripts. Carried out on the TCR CDR3, a first-round RT-PCR used the HTBI primer set. TCRdb re-called the multiplex PCR reads through MiXCR, storing one row per CDR3 protein. Of more than 150,000 distinct CDR3 sequences in the sample, over 15% were seen once. V gene TRBV28 combines with J gene TRBJ1-1; D is undetermined. Sequencing was done on a sample of blood. The sequence derives from a woman between 45 and 60 years old with Graves' hyperthyroidism. CDR3 sequence (DNA): TGTGCCAGCAGTTCCCGTCCTCAGGCCGGGAACACTGAAGCTTTCTTT. Protein sequence: CASSSRPQAGNTEAFF.